A selection of T cell receptor beta chains follows, all from one sample in a study of graft-versus-host responses after intestinal transplantation. The protocol was immunoSEQ multiplex PCR, while the TCRdb copy is restricted to in-frame clones and leaves out a portion. Among more than 65,000 clones listed, roughly 91% were seen once. Antigens for these TCRs are unknown. This material consisted of unstimulated CD4+ T cells sorted from spleen or lymph node cells, taken before intestinal transplant. These receptor sequences come from a human donor who received an intestinal transplant. The CDR3 runs from the conserved cysteine through the conserved F or W. Each record gives: V gene, clone size, D gene, J gene, CDR3 DNA, CDR3 protein. D genes are given only for firm matches. Only part of the rows carry a size: once, few, many, or a class if the clone is expanded.

TRBV9	NA	TRBD1	TRBJ1-3	TGTGCCAGCAGCCCTAAGGGGGACAGGAGCGGAAACACCATATATTTT	CASSPKGDRSGNTIYF
TRBV20-1	NA	NA	TRBJ2-7	TGCAGTGCCACCCACCCCGGCGAGCAGTACTTC	CSATHPGEQYF
TRBV19	NA	TRBD1	TRBJ1-2	TGTGCCAGTAGGGGGACCGGGACAGGGGGAGGGGGCTATGGCTACACCTTC	CASRGTGTGGGGYGYTF
TRBV6-1	NA	NA	TRBJ1-2	TGTGCCAGCAGTCCTGACAGAAACTATGGCTACACCTTC	CASSPDRNYGYTF
TRBV7-3	NA	TRBD2	TRBJ2-2	TGTGCCAGCAGTTTCCAATCGCGGGGGAATGGCAACACCGGGGAGCTGTTTTTT	CASSFQSRGNGNTGELFF
TRBV15	NA	NA	TRBJ2-7	TGTGCCACCAGCAGAGATGGGGGGGGCCCCTACGAGCAGTACTTC	CATSRDGGGPYEQYF
TRBV2	NA	TRBD2	TRBJ2-5	TGTGCCAGCGCCCGGACTAGCGAACAAGAGACCCAGTACTTC	CASARTSEQETQYF
TRBV10-3	NA	NA	TRBJ2-1	TGTGCCATCAGTGACTCCTCCCCCTACAATGAGCAGTTCTTC	CAISDSSPYNEQFF
TRBV28	NA	NA	TRBJ2-7	TGTGCCAGCAGTTTGGCGGGGGCGCCCTACGAGCAGTACTTC	CASSLAGAPYEQYF
TRBV27	NA	TRBD2	TRBJ2-5	TGTGCCAGCAGTTTACCGTCTAGCGGGAGGGACGAGACCCAGTACTTC	CASSLPSSGRDETQYF
TRBV28	NA	TRBD2	TRBJ2-3	TGTGCCAGCAGCCTAGCGGGGAACACAGATACGCAGTATTTT	CASSLAGNTDTQYF
TRBV5-6	NA	NA	TRBJ2-2	TGTGCCAGCAGCTTTGATGCGGGGCTAGACACCGGGGAGCTGTTTTTT	CASSFDAGLDTGELFF
TRBV5-4	NA	NA	TRBJ1-5	TGTGCCAGCAGCTCTGGGGGGAATCAGCCCCAGCATTTT	CASSSGGNQPQHF
TRBV18	NA	TRBD1	TRBJ1-1	TGTGCCAGCTCGCTCCGGGACAGCAAGAAGAACACTGAAGCTTTCTTT	CASSLRDSKKNTEAFF
TRBV19	NA	NA	TRBJ1-5	TGTGCCAGTAAGTCAGGCCTCTATAGCAATCAGCCCCAGCATTTT	CASKSGLYSNQPQHF
TRBV6-1	NA	TRBD1	TRBJ1-5	TGTGCCAGCAGTGATGTGATGGGGACAGGGGTTCTGGCAAGCAATCAGCCCCAGCATTTT	CASSDVMGTGVLASNQPQHF
TRBV23-1	NA	NA	TRBJ1-6	TGCGCCAGGGGGGGGAGGGGCTATAATTCACCCCTCCACTTT	CARGGRGYNSPLHF
TRBV11-2	NA	TRBD1	TRBJ2-3	TGTGCCAGCAGCTTAGATCAGGGGGCAGATACGCAGTATTTT	CASSLDQGADTQYF
TRBV5-4	once	TRBD1	TRBJ1-1	TGTGCCAGCGGGGCACAGGGGATAAGAATGAACACTGAAGCTTTCTTT	CASGAQGIRMNTEAFF
TRBV7-9	NA	TRBD1	TRBJ1-1	TGTGCCAGCAGCTCCCGAGGGGGCGGGTTGGGCACTGAAGCTTTCTTT	CASSSRGGGLGTEAFF
TRBV5-6	few	NA	TRBJ1-1	TGTGCCAGCAGCCGGGACTGGGCAGGATCGGGCACTGAAGCTTTCTTT	CASSRDWAGSGTEAFF
TRBV2	NA	NA	TRBJ1-2	TGTGCCAGCAGCCAGAATTACTATGGCTACACCTTC	CASSQNYYGYTF
TRBV7-8	NA	TRBD1	TRBJ2-2	TGTGCCAGCAGCTTAATGGGGACAGGGGGTGTCAGGGAGCTGTTTTTT	CASSLMGTGGVRELFF
TRBV5-1	NA	TRBD2	TRBJ2-7	TGCGCCAGCAGCTTCGGTCTTAGCGGGAGAGGGGGAGGGGTAAACTACGAGCAGTACTTC	CASSFGLSGRGGGVNYEQYF